These 16 T cell receptor beta chains were all obtained from the same sample, sequenced in a study of Ad26.COV2.S vaccination and SARS-CoV-2 variants (dated by TCRdb to 2020 to 2022). The sample's treatment or condition label, decoded: roughly 18 received Ad26.COV2.S at low or high dose, single or two shots; several received placebo; per-sample allocation not given. Repertoires of vaccine and placebo recipients were sequenced from samples collected on day 63 after the first injection. Libraries came from the immunoSEQ multiplex PCR assay. Held by TCRdb, this immuneACCESS table contains in-frame sequences only and omits some clones. Under half of the omission traces to an unresolved V gene where checked; the cause of the rest is unknown. The sample table holds 350,000 to 450,000 clones, of which roughly 85% were seen once. The ten most abundant clones make up 3% to 4% of the sample. Material: peripheral blood, obtained in a trial of Ad26.COV2.S vaccine versus placebo. All receptors come from a person aged 18-65 years who received the Ad26.COV2.S COVID-19 vaccine or a placebo.

The V and J genes are TRBV11-2 and TRBJ1-1; D not certain. The CDR3 is 12 residues long. V shed 2 bases and J shed 6 bases, with 7 bases lying between them. Germline lookup yields CDR1 SGHAT and CDR2 FQNNGV. The CDR3 sequence: CASSLFQAEAFF. The CDR3 DNA follows: TGTGCCAGCAGCTTATTCCAGGCTGAAGCTTTCTTT.

Details on this clone: The germline gene is not matched at one end of the junction; a read error may be the cause. The chain employs TRBV12-3 or TRBV12-4 and TRBJ2-7; no firm D call. The length of the CDR3 is 11 residues. CDR3 sequence (DNA): TGTGCCAGCAGTTTCACCGGGCCCCCCGAATTC. Its translation is CASSFTGPPEF.

The chain joins TRBV18 to TRBJ2-7; 11 nucleotides line up with TRBD2. V lost 3 bases to trimming and J lost 2 bases; unmatched junction nucleotides: 6. The length of the CDR3 is 16 residues. In germline, CDR1 is KGHSH, CDR2 LQKENI. The CDR3 reads CASSPTLAGGPYEQYF. The DNA for the CDR3 is TGTGCCAGCTCACCTACTCTAGCGGGAGGCCCCTACGAGCAGTACTTC.

The CDR3 nucleotides are TGTGCCACCAGCCCCGGGACCCTCTACGAGCAGTACTTC. As protein: CATSPGTLYEQYF. V usage is TRBV15 and J usage is TRBJ2-7; D assignment may be TRBD1 or TRBD2 (5 bases each). The length of the CDR3 is 13 residues. Germline V lookup: CDR1 LNHNV, CDR2 YYDKDF (reference sequence). V was shortened by 5 bases and J by 3 bases, with 11 bases between the two germline ends.

The V call is TRBV7-9, the J call TRBJ2-5; 10 nucleotides align to TRBD2. The CDR3 loop spans 14 amino acids. J was trimmed by 2 bases and V by 4 bases; bases with no gene match: 1. Germline V gives CDR1 SEHNR, CDR2 FQNEAQ (reference sequence). CDR3 sequence reads: CASSSTSGQETQYF. In DNA, the CDR3 is TGTGCCAGCAGCTCGACTAGCGGGCAAGAGACCCAGTACTTC. Full variable domain (missing parts from reference TRBV7-9 and TRBJ2-5): DTGVSQNPRHKITKRGQNVTFRCDPISEHNRLYWYRQTLGQGPEFLTYFQNEAQLEKSRLLSDRFSAERPKGSFSTLEIQRTEQGDSAMYLCASSSTSGQETQYFGPGTRLLVL.

The chain recombines TRBV10-2 with TRBJ1-1; 7 bases are a match to TRBD1. The J segment lost 7 bases and the V segment lost 7 bases, leaving 15 bases of the junction unmatched. Germline V lookup: CDR1 WSHSY, CDR2 SAAADI. The CDR3 contains 15 residues. CDR3 in DNA: TGCGCCAGCACCCAGAGAGGGGGCACGACCTTTGAAGCTTTCTTT. Protein product: CASTQRGGTTFEAFF.

CDR3 sequence: CSASGLAGGTSTDTQYF. In DNA form, the CDR3 reads TGCAGTGCTAGTGGGCTAGCGGGGGGTACTAGCACAGATACGCAGTATTTT. The gene calls are TRBV20-1 and TRBJ2-3, with 11 bases identical to TRBD2. The J segment lost 0 bases and the V segment lost 3 bases, leaving 8 bases of the junction unmatched. CDR3 length: 17 residues. The germline V gene has CDR1 DFQATT and CDR2 SNEGSKA (reference sequence).

V usage is TRBV6-5 and J usage is TRBJ2-7; 8 nucleotides line up with TRBD1. CDR1 MNHEY and CDR2 SVGAGI come from the germline V gene. V lost 2 bases and J lost 5; bases outside the gene matches: 5. The CDR3 runs to 14 residues. Written as DNA, the CDR3 is TGTGCCAGCAGTTACGGGACAGGCGTGAACGAGCAGTACTTC. Residues: CASSYGTGVNEQYF.

The chain is built from TRBV4-3 and TRBJ2-5, with TRBD2 identical over 9 bases. From germline, CDR1 is LGHNA and CDR2 YSLEER. The CDR3 runs 16 residues. V shed 0 bases and J 5 bases; nucleotides not matched to a gene: 7. CDR3 nucleotides: TGCGCCAGCAGCCAAGAATTAGCGGGAGTTGGGGAGACCCAGTACTTC. Encoded protein: CASSQELAGVGETQYF.

The chain is built from TRBV4-3 and TRBJ2-3; 7 nucleotides line up with TRBD2. Trimming removed 4 bases from V and 2 bases from J; junction bases left unmatched: 12. The length of the CDR3 is 17 residues. Germline CDR1 is LGHNA and CDR2 is YSLEER. The CDR3 region is CASSPSIRRGYTDTQYF. For the CDR3, the DNA is TGCGCCAGCAGCCCTAGCATAAGGCGGGGGTACACAGATACGCAGTATTTT.

V is TRBV11-2 and J is TRBJ2-4; D is undetermined. Germline V gene sequence: CDR1 SGHAT, CDR2 FQNNGV. This CDR3 has 18 amino acids. V was shortened by 5 bases and J by 2 bases, with 22 bases between the two germline ends. CDR3: CASSTRPVDLWTKNIQYF. DNA for the CDR3: TGTGCCAGCAGCACGCGCCCCGTGGATCTTTGGACCAAAAACATTCAGTACTTC.

This clone was counted a single time. The V call is TRBV2, the J call TRBJ2-5; D is possibly TRBD1 (6 bases). The germline V gene encodes CDR1 SNHLY and CDR2 FYNNEI. The V end lost 8 bases, the J end lost 4 bases, and 17 bases lay between the germline ends. The CDR3 runs to 14 residues. The CDR3 here is CASQLETGIETQYF. The CDR3 DNA is TGTGCCAGCCAATTGGAAACAGGGATAGAGACCCAGTACTTC.

V is TRBV7-6 and J is TRBJ2-3; D not certain. CDR1 SGHVS and CDR2 FNYEAQ come from the germline V gene. This CDR3 has 15 amino acids. The V end was cut by 2 bases, the J end by 4 bases, with 13 bases between. The DNA for the CDR3 is TGTGCCAGCAGCTTACGCCCGGAGACCCCAGATACGCAGTATTTT. Protein: CASSLRPETPDTQYF.

The rearrangement uses TRBV9 and TRBJ2-7; TRBD1 is a possible D gene (5 bases). V gave up 4 bases and J gave up 0 bases, with 17 bases separating them. Germline V gives CDR1 SGDLS, CDR2 YYNGEE. This CDR3 contains 16 residues. The CDR3 here is CASSQGGGISSYEQYF. The DNA for the CDR3 is TGTGCCAGCAGCCAGGGTGGTGGGATCAGCTCCTACGAGCAGTACTTC.

The V and J genes are TRBV5-4 and TRBJ2-2, with TRBD2 identical over 8 bases. Looked up from germline, CDR1 is SGHNT and CDR2 is YYREEE (reference sequence). V gave up 4 bases and J gave up 5 bases; unmatched junction bases: 7. The CDR3 extends over 15 amino acids. CDR3 sequence (DNA): TGTGCCAGCAGCCCACGGACTAGCCCGACCGGGGAGCTGTTTTTT. Protein sequence: CASSPRTSPTGELFF.

This clone was seen only once. V is TRBV7-2 and J is TRBJ2-2; TRBD2 agrees at 11 bases. V lost 6 bases, J lost 7 bases, and 7 bases stayed unmatched. There are 15 residues in the CDR3. The germline V gene encodes CDR1 SGHTA and CDR2 FQGNSA. CDR3 in amino acids: CASRPLAGGIGELFF. The CDR3 coding sequence is TGTGCCAGCAGACCTCTAGCGGGAGGCATCGGGGAGCTGTTTTTT. Drawing the rest from reference TRBV7-2 and TRBJ2-2, the complete variable domain is GAGVSQSPSNKVTEKGKDVELRCDPISGHTALYWYRQSLGQGLEFLIYFQGNSAPDKSGLPSDRFSAERTGGSVSTLTIQRTQQEDSAVYLCASRPLAGGIGELFFGEGSRLTVL.